This T cell receptor beta chain was retrieved from a study of neurological immune-mediated disorders. Study-wide findings and caveats: Expanded clones shared no CDR3 amino acid sequences across subjects, suggesting private repertoires in all groups.

At least ten counts were recorded for this clonotype. Its specificity is not known. The germline V and J ends were trimmed by 7 bases and 0 bases, with 16 bases remaining between them. Germline loops: CDR1 DFQATT, CDR2 SNEGSKA (reference sequence). The CDR3 runs 15 residues. 5'RACE employing 10-nucleotide random UMIs yielded the cDNA. TCRdb called the 5' RACE reads again in MiXCR, with one record for every CDR3 protein. The sample lists around 20,000 distinct CDR3 sequences, about 9.4% seen once, with roughly 20% in the top ten. Material for sequencing was PBMCs. The clonotype comes from a woman between 55 and 75 years old with HTLV-1-associated myelopathy (HAM/TSP). The V call is TRBV20-1, the J call TRBJ2-1; D not certain. CDR3 protein: CSVQTPWSSYNEQFF. CDR3 coding DNA: TGCAGTGTCCAAACTCCCTGGAGCTCCTACAATGAGCAGTTCTTC.